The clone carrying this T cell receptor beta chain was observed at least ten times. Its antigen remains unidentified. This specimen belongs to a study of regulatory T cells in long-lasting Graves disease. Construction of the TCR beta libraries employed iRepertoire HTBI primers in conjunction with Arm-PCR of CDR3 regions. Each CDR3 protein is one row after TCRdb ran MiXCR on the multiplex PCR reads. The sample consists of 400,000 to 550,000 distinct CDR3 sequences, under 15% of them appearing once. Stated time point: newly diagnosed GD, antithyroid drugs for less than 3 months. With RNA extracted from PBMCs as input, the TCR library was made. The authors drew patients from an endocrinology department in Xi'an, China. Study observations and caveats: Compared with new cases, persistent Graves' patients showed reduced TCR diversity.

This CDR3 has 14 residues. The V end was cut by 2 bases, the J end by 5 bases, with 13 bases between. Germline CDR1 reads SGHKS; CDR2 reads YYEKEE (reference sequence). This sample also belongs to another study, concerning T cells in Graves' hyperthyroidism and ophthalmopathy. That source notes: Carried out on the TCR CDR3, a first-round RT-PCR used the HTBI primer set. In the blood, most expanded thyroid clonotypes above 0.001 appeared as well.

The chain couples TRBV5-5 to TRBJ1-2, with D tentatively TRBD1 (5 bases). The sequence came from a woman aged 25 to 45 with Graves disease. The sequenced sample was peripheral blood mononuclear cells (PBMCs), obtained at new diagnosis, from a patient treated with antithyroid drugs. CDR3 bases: TGTGCCAGCAGCTTACAGGAGGGGAGTTATGGCTACACCTTC. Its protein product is CASSLQEGSYGYTF.